A selection of T cell receptor beta chains follows, all from one sample in a study of blood T cell repertoires in COVID-19. This table comes from immunoSEQ multiplex PCR, and its TCRdb copy is limited to in-frame clones, with some not included. The sample lists around 230,000 clones, about 90% occurring once. Sample: PBMCs or T cells enriched from blood (not recorded which). Receptors originate from a woman aged 40 to 49 with acute COVID-19. CDR3s include the opening cysteine and the closing phenylalanine or tryptophan. A D gene is named only where the DNA matches it firmly. The size of a clone is reported for some rows only, either as once, few or many, or as a class for expanded clones.

TRBJ2-1,TRBV7-9,-,-,CASSLVLAPYNEQFF,TGTGCCAGCAGCTTAGTCCTAGCGCCCTACAATGAGCAGTTCTTC
TRBJ1-2,TRBV6-5,TRBD1,-,CASSWTGELYGYTF,TGTGCCAGCAGTTGGACAGGGGAACTATATGGCTACACCTTC
TRBJ2-2,TRBV2,-,-,CASLDSPANTGELFF,TGTGCCAGCCTGGACAGCCCAGCGAACACCGGGGAGCTGTTTTTT
TRBJ2-2,TRBV7-3,TRBD2,-,CASSPAPRTSGTGELFF,TGTGCCAGCAGCCCCGCACCAAGGACTAGCGGCACCGGGGAGCTGTTTTTT
TRBJ1-2,TRBV14,-,-,CASSQVWVTVYGYTF,TGTGCCAGCAGCCAAGTTTGGGTGACAGTTTATGGCTACACCTTC
TRBJ2-7,TRBV27,TRBD1,-,CASRDIGAGQGYEQYF,TGTGCCAGCAGGGATATAGGAGCGGGACAGGGATACGAGCAGTACTTC
TRBJ2-3,TRBV11-1,-,-,CASSLDGGTDTQYF,TGTGCCAGCAGCTTAGACGGAGGCACAGATACGCAGTATTTT
TRBJ2-3,TRBV5-1,-,-,CASSFGTSSQGADTQYF,TGCGCCAGCAGCTTTGGAACTAGCAGCCAAGGTGCAGATACGCAGTATTTT
TRBJ2-7,TRBV5-1,-,-,CASSWDPEGYEQYF,TGCGCCAGCAGCTGGGACCCGGAGGGCTACGAGCAGTACTTC
TRBJ1-2,TRBV27,TRBD1,-,CASSFRIQGALGYTF,TGTGCCAGCAGTTTCCGAATACAGGGGGCGCTTGGCTACACCTTC
TRBJ2-5,TRBV29-1,-,-,CSVAESEETQYF,TGCAGCGTTGCTGAGTCCGAAGAGACCCAGTACTTC
TRBJ2-7,TRBV4-2,-,-,CASSPKSLGYEQYF,TGTGCCAGCAGCCCCAAAAGTCTAGGCTACGAGCAGTACTTC
TRBJ1-4,TRBV2,-,few,CASSEVRATNEKLFF,TGTGCCAGCAGTGAAGTCCGCGCAACTAATGAAAAACTGTTTTTT
TRBJ1-4,TRBV7-8,TRBD1,-,CASSAGTGVGKLFF,TGTGCCAGCAGTGCCGGGACAGGGGTAGGGAAACTGTTTTTT
TRBJ2-2,TRBV18,-,-,CASSPTTGNTGELFF,TGTGCCAGCTCACCGACGACAGGGAACACCGGGGAGCTGTTTTTT
TRBJ2-7,TRBV5-1,TRBD2,-,CASSTSGRNSEQYF,TGCGCCAGCAGCACTAGCGGGAGGAACTCCGAGCAGTACTTC
TRBJ2-7,TRBV10-3,-,-,CAIRPTDVGEQYF,TGTGCCATCAGGCCGACAGACGTCGGCGAGCAGTACTTC
TRBJ1-2,TRBV28,-,-,CASYGSGYGYTF,TGTGCCAGCTACGGATCGGGCTATGGCTACACCTTC
TRBJ2-7,TRBV25-1,TRBD1,few,CASSENPDRAQSYEQYF,TGTGCCAGCAGTGAGAATCCGGACAGGGCCCAATCCTACGAGCAGTACTTC
TRBJ2-2,TRBV9,TRBD2,once,CASMSSGGELFF,TGTGCCAGCATGTCTAGCGGCGGGGAGCTGTTTTTT
TRBJ2-7,TRBV28,-,-,CATGGGAGGYEQYF,TGTGCCACCGGAGGGGGGGCAGGAGGCTACGAGCAGTACTTC
TRBJ1-2,TRBV4-2,-,-,CASRQDLAHPDYGYTF,TGTGCCAGCAGACAAGATCTAGCGCACCCGGATTATGGCTACACCTTC
TRBJ1-2,TRBV19,TRBD1,-,CASRQTGGFYGYTF,TGTGCCAGTAGACAGACAGGGGGTTTTTATGGCTACACCTTC
TRBJ1-1,TRBV15,TRBD1,-,CATEKDRLDTEAFF,TGTGCCACCGAAAAGGACAGGCTGGACACTGAAGCTTTCTTT
TRBJ2-1,TRBV9,-,-,CASSVDAFSYNEQFF,TGTGCCAGCAGCGTAGATGCGTTCTCCTACAATGAGCAGTTCTTC
TRBJ2-5,TRBV18,-,-,CASSPKRLQETQYF,TGTGCCAGCTCACCCAAGCGGCTCCAAGAGACCCAGTACTTC
TRBJ2-5,TRBV5-1,TRBD1,-,CASSRQGHQETQYF,TGCGCCAGCAGCAGACAGGGACATCAAGAGACCCAGTACTTC
TRBJ2-1,TRBV10-1,-,once,CASSGVAQGGYNEQFF,TGCGCCAGCAGTGGCGTAGCCCAAGGGGGCTACAATGAGCAGTTCTTC
TRBJ1-1,TRBV14,-,-,CASSQQWNTEAFF,TGTGCCAGCAGCCAACAATGGAACACTGAAGCTTTCTTT
TRBJ2-6,TRBV3-1/TRBV3-2,-,-,CASSQEAVGPNSGANVLTF,TGTGCCAGCAGCCAAGAAGCGGTCGGACCGAACTCTGGGGCCAACGTCCTGACTTTC
TRBJ1-4,TRBV2,-,-,CASKTWGADEKLFF,TGTGCCAGCAAAACGTGGGGCGCGGATGAAAAACTGTTTTTT
TRBJ2-7,TRBV27,TRBD2,-,CASSVGGYSYEQYF,TGTGCCAGCAGTGTCGGGGGGTACTCCTACGAGCAGTACTTC
TRBJ2-2,TRBV2,TRBD1,few,CASSFQDRGNGELFF,TGTGCCAGCAGTTTTCAGGACAGGGGTAACGGGGAGCTGTTTTTT
TRBJ2-5,TRBV11-2,TRBD1,-,CASSLGTEQETQYF,TGTGCCAGCAGCCTCGGGACAGAACAAGAGACCCAGTACTTC
TRBJ2-1,TRBV6-5,TRBD2,few,CASWASGYNEQFF,TGTGCCAGTTGGGCTAGCGGCTACAATGAGCAGTTCTTC
TRBJ2-3,TRBV5-8,TRBD1,-,CAKTGVATDTQYF,TGTGCCAAAACAGGGGTTGCAACAGATACGCAGTATTTT
TRBJ2-6,TRBV19,TRBD1,-,CASSSTGNANVLTF,TGTGCCAGCTCTTCGACAGGGAATGCCAACGTCCTGACTTTC
TRBJ2-1,TRBV5-1,TRBD2,-,CASSIRLTSGGDNEQFF,TGCGCCAGCAGCATCAGACTAACTAGCGGGGGGGACAATGAGCAGTTCTTC
TRBJ2-1,TRBV28,-,-,CASSPLGQSSYNEQFF,TGTGCCAGCAGTCCCCTCGGACAGTCCTCCTACAATGAGCAGTTCTTC
TRBJ1-6,TRBV2,-,-,CASSELGGRNSPLHF,TGTGCCAGCAGTGAACTTGGGGGGAGGAATTCACCCCTCCACTTT
TRBJ2-2,TRBV7-9,-,-,CASRSGVGPGELFF,TGTGCCAGCCGGTCGGGGGTGGGGCCCGGGGAGCTGTTTTTT
TRBJ2-1,TRBV9,-,-,CASSVHVYNEQFF,TGTGCCAGCAGCGTCCATGTTTACAATGAGCAGTTCTTC
TRBJ1-2,TRBV27,TRBD1,-,CASSPIRTGYGYTF,TGTGCCAGCAGTCCCATCCGGACAGGGTATGGCTACACCTTC
TRBJ1-4,TRBV28,TRBD1,-,CASSLVGQGTNEKLFF,TGTGCCAGCAGTTTAGTCGGACAGGGCACTAATGAAAAACTGTTTTTT
TRBJ2-1,TRBV11-3,-,-,CASSLLLSYNEQFF,TGTGCCAGCAGCTTACTACTCTCCTACAATGAGCAGTTCTTC
TRBJ2-7,TRBV7-3,TRBD2,-,CASSLMGGSRDEQYF,TGTGCCAGCAGCTTAATGGGCGGGAGTCGCGACGAGCAGTACTTC
TRBJ1-6,TRBV28,-,-,CASSFSPHSPLHF,TGTGCCAGCAGTTTCTCCCCCCATTCACCCCTCCACTTT
TRBJ1-2,TRBV11-3,TRBD1,-,CASSSTSGTGYYGYTF,TGTGCCAGCAGCTCTACCTCAGGGACAGGATACTATGGCTACACCTTC
TRBJ1-1,TRBV11-2,-,-,CASSLGGSSEAFF,TGTGCCAGCAGCTTAGGAGGTTCGTCTGAAGCTTTCTTT
TRBJ1-5,TRBV19,-,-,CASSDTGWAQHF,TGTGCCAGTAGCGATACGGGTTGGGCCCAGCATTTT
TRBJ2-1,TRBV11-2,-,-,CASSPRGDSSYNEQFF,TGTGCCAGCAGCCCTAGGGGGGACAGCTCCTACAATGAGCAGTTCTTC
TRBJ2-1,TRBV4-1,-,-,CASSHSSASYNEQFF,TGCGCCAGCAGCCATTCTAGCGCCTCCTACAATGAGCAGTTCTTC
TRBJ1-5,TRBV19,-,-,CASSLTLNQPQHF,TGTGCCAGTAGTCTGACACTCAATCAGCCCCAGCATTTT
TRBJ2-1,TRBV11-3,TRBD2,-,CASSLDLGGSSYNEQFF,TGTGCCAGCAGCTTAGATTTGGGGGGGAGCTCCTACAATGAGCAGTTCTTC
TRBJ1-1,TRBV12-3/TRBV12-4,TRBD1,-,CASRPGQGAEAFF,TGTGCCAGCAGACCTGGACAGGGTGCTGAAGCTTTCTTT